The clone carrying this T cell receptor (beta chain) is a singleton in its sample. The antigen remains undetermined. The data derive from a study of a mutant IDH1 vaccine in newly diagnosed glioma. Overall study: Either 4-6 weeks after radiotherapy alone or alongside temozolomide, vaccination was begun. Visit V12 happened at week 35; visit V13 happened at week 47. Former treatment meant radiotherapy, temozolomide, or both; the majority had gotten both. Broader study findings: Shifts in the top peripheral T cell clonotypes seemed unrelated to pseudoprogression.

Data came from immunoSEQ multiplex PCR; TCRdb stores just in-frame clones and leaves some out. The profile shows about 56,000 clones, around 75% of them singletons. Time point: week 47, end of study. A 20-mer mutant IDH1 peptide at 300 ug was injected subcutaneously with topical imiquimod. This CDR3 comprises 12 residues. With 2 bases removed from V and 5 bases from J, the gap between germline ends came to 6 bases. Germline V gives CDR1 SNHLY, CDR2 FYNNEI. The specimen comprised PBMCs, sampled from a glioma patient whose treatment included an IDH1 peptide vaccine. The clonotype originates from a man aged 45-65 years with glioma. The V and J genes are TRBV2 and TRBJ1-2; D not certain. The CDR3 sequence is CASSESVYGYTF. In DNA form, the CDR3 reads TGTGCCAGCAGTGAATCCGTTTATGGCTACACCTTC. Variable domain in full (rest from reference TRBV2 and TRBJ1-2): EPEVTQTPSHQVTQMGQEVILRCVPISNHLYFYWYRQILGQKVEFLVSFYNNEISEKSEIFDDQFSVERPDGSNFTLKIRSTKLEDSAMYFCASSESVYGYTFGSGTRLTVV.